The 17 T cell receptor beta chains in this list originate from one sample, sequenced in a study of technical replicates of blood from a few donors. Clones were read by immunoSEQ multiplex PCR, and TCRdb kept only the in-frame ones, dropping some. This table has 65,000 to 80,000 clones, less than 99% appearing once. Material for sequencing was T cells isolated from PBMCs. The origin of the receptors is a human donor in good health.

The chain employs TRBV19 and TRBJ1-5; the match to TRBD1 covers 9 bases. J lost 3 bases, V lost 2 bases, and 5 bases had no gene match. The CDR3 contains 16 residues. Germline V gene lookup returns CDR1 LNHDA and CDR2 SQIVND (reference sequence). CDR3 bases: TGTGCCAGTAGTATACAGGACAGGGGAATCAATCAGCCCCAGCATTTT. It codes for CASSIQDRGINQPQHF.

V and J are TRBV5-4 and TRBJ1-2; unclear D gene. The V gene lost 4 bases and the J gene lost 8 bases, with 24 bases spanning the gap. The germline V gene encodes CDR1 SGHNT and CDR2 YYREEE (reference sequence). CDR3 length equals 16 residues. The CDR3 loop is CASSRSSEAGVNGYTF. DNA of the CDR3: TGTGCCAGCAGCCGTTCATCTGAGGCCGGGGTAAACGGCTACACCTTC.

V gene TRBV6-6 combines with J gene TRBJ2-7; 8 nucleotides agree with TRBD2. The germline gives CDR1 MNHNY, CDR2 SVGAGI (reference sequence). The CDR3 is 13 amino acids. J gave up 5 bases and V 5 bases, and 5 bases lay outside the gene matches. The CDR3 DNA is TGTGCCAGCAGTCCGACTAGCGCCCACGAGCAGTACTTC. Its translation is CASSPTSAHEQYF.

V usage is TRBV4-1 and J usage is TRBJ1-1; D ambiguous. Trimming took off 4 bases at V and 0 bases at J, with 15 bases between the two ends. The germline CDR1 and CDR2 sequences are MGHRA and YSYEKL. The CDR3 has 16 residues. This chain's CDR3 is CASSPEPLFMNTEAFF. The CDR3 bases are TGCGCCAGCAGCCCTGAACCACTGTTTATGAACACTGAAGCTTTCTTT.

The chain uses TRBV7-2 and TRBJ2-7; TRBD1 matches 7 bases. Germline V gene lookup returns CDR1 SGHTA and CDR2 FQGNSA. V gave up 5 bases and J gave up 2 bases; unmatched junction bases: 3. CDR3 length: 13 amino acids. CDR3 DNA: TGTGCCAGCAGCATCACAGGGGCCTACGAGCAGTACTTC. This encodes CASSITGAYEQYF.

The CDR3 region has the DNA TGCGCCAGCAGCTTTAATTTGGCAGGAGATACGCAGTATTTT. It is translated as CASSFNLAGDTQYF. This chain joins TRBV5-1 and TRBJ2-3; the D is unclear. The germline gives CDR1 SGHRS, CDR2 YFSETQ. V gave up 2 bases and J gave up 5 bases, with 12 bases separating them. This CDR3 has 14 amino acids.

V is TRBV4-2 and J is TRBJ1-5; weak D call: TRBD1 (5 bases). V was pared by 0 bases and J by 0 bases, with 18 bases between. The CDR3 runs to 19 residues. Germline V gene data show CDR1 as LGHNA and CDR2 as YNFKEQ. CDR3 in DNA: TGTGCCAGCAGCCAAGACAATAGGCAGGGAGGGGATAGCAATCAGCCCCAGCATTTT. Translating gives CASSQDNRQGGDSNQPQHF.

The chain couples TRBV7-9 to TRBJ2-7, with D possibly TRBD1 on 5 matching bases. Germline CDR1 and CDR2: SEHNR and FQNEAQ (reference sequence). The CDR3 runs to 14 residues. Trimming took 7 bases from V and 0 from J, leaving 13 bases between them. CDR3 coding DNA: TGTGCCAGCACCTCATTAGACAGCTCCTACGAGCAGTACTTC. Translating gives CASTSLDSSYEQYF.

The V and J genes are TRBV13 and TRBJ2-7, with a possible D match to TRBD2 (5 bases). Germline CDR1 reads PRHDT; CDR2 reads FYEKMQ (reference sequence). CDR3 size: 14 residues. Trimming took 5 bases from V and 2 from J, leaving 13 bases between them. Here the CDR3 reads CASSIRTQTYEQYF. CDR3 sequence (DNA): TGTGCCAGCAGCATAAGGACTCAAACCTACGAGCAGTACTTC.

This rearrangement joins TRBV4-3 to TRBJ2-5, with TRBD2 matching over 7 bases. Germline assignment: CDR1 LGHNA and CDR2 YSLEER. The CDR3 loop spans 14 amino acids. J lost 5 bases, V lost 0 bases, and 3 bases had no gene match. The chain's CDR3 is CASSQDTGGETQYF. The DNA of the CDR3 is TGCGCCAGCAGCCAAGATACCGGGGGGGAGACCCAGTACTTC.

This chain links TRBV5-6 with TRBJ1-2, with 11 bases fitting TRBD1. With 1 base clipped from V and 4 bases from J, the junction kept 3 bases outside the gene matches. The germline V gene encodes CDR1 SGHDT and CDR2 YYEEEE. The length of the CDR3 is 15 residues. CDR3 protein: CASSLPGQGAYGYTF. The CDR3 region has the DNA TGTGCCAGCAGCTTGCCAGGACAGGGGGCCTATGGCTACACCTTC.

This rearrangement joins TRBV9 to TRBJ2-6, with TRBD1 as a possible D gene (6 bases). The CDR3 sequence is 15 residues long. Germline lookup yields CDR1 SGDLS and CDR2 YYNGEE. With 3 bases removed from V and 1 base from J, the gap between germline ends came to 8 bases. The CDR3 spells CASSGTASGANVLTF. CDR3 nucleotide sequence: TGTGCCAGCAGCGGGACAGCTTCTGGGGCCAACGTCCTGACTTTC. The whole variable domain, remainder taken from reference TRBV9 and TRBJ2-6, is DSGVTQTPKHLITATGQRVTLRCSPRSGDLSVYWYQQSLDQGLQFLIQYYNGEERAKGNILERFSAQQFPDLHSELNLSSLELGDSALYFCASSGTASGANVLTFGAGSRLTVL.

The rearrangement joins TRBV30 to TRBJ2-2, with D possibly TRBD2 on 5 matching bases. The germline CDR1 and CDR2 sequences are GTSNPN and SVGIG (reference sequence). The V end was cut by 0 bases, the J end by 8 bases, with 13 bases between. The CDR3 covers 14 residues. CDR3 in amino acids: CAWSVVLLAGELFF. The CDR3 bases are TGTGCCTGGAGTGTAGTTCTTCTAGCTGGGGAGCTGTTTTTT. The variable domain in full, completed from reference TRBV30 and TRBJ2-2, reads SQTIHQWPATLVQPVGSPLSLECTVEGTSNPNLYWYRQAAGRGLQLLFYSVGIGQISSEVPQNLSASRPQDRQFILSSKKLLLSDSGFYLCAWSVVLLAGELFFGEGSRLTVL.

This sequence joins TRBV10-3 and TRBJ2-2; TRBD2 agrees at 11 bases. There are 17 residues in the CDR3. Per the germline V gene, CDR1 is ENHRY and CDR2 is SYGVKD. V trimming: 5 bases; J trimming: 2 bases; junction bases outside the gene matches: 7. CDR3 in amino acids: CAISWETSGVNTGELFF. CDR3 DNA: TGTGCCATCAGTTGGGAGACTAGCGGGGTTAACACCGGGGAGCTGTTTTTT.

The V call is TRBV12-2, the J call TRBJ2-7; the table's D call of TRBD1 was not tested on the DNA. TRBV12-2 is flagged as a pseudogene. This CDR3 is 21 amino acids long. CDR3 protein: CASRLDPKARQRGLIGYEQYF. The DNA for the CDR3 is TGTGCAAGTCGCTTAGATCCAAAGGCCCGACAGCGCGGCTTGATAGGCTACGAGCAGTACTTC.

The V gene is TRBV5-1, the J gene TRBJ2-7; possibly TRBD1 for D (5 bases). The CDR3 contains 17 residues. Germline V gene data show CDR1 as SGHRS and CDR2 as YFSETQ. Trimming shortened V by 3 bases and J by 2 bases, and 21 bases separated the two germline ends. The CDR3 loop is CASSWGANTGAPYEQYF. Here the CDR3 DNA reads TGCGCCAGCAGCTGGGGTGCTAATACAGGTGCCCCCTACGAGCAGTACTTC. Based on the CDR3 plus reference TRBV5-1 and TRBJ2-7, the full variable domain is KAGVTQTPRYLIKTRGQQVTLSCSPISGHRSVSWYQQTPGQGLQFLFEYFSETQRNKGNFPGRFSGRQFSNSRSEMNVSTLELGDSALYLCASSWGANTGAPYEQYFGPGTRLTVT.

The chain uses TRBV12-2 and TRBJ1-2; TRBD1 was called by the table and not checked on the DNA. TRBV12-2 is labeled a pseudogene. This CDR3 comprises 16 residues. Here the CDR3 DNA reads TGTGCAAGTCGCTTCTCCCCAGGGCCGTATGGCTATGGCTACACCTTC. Translated: CASRFSPGPYGYGYTF.